This TCR beta chain stems from a study of T cells after somatic rescue of genetic block. Method: immunoSEQ multiplex PCR; TCRdb's copy keeps in-frame clones and lacks some. The data hold 100,000 to 120,000 clones, with 75% to 95% observed a single time. Germline assignment: CDR1 KGHSH and CDR2 LQKENI. The length of the CDR3 is 16 residues. Trimming cost V 3 bases and J 1 base, with 15 bases left between them. Material: peripheral blood mononuclear cells (PBMCs). The chain recombines TRBV18 with TRBJ1-1; D call uncertain. This clonotype was obtained from a woman under 30. The CDR3 DNA follows: TGTGCCAGCTCACCCCGGATGGGAGACGGGAACACTGAAGCTTTCTTT. It encodes CASSPRMGDGNTEAFF.